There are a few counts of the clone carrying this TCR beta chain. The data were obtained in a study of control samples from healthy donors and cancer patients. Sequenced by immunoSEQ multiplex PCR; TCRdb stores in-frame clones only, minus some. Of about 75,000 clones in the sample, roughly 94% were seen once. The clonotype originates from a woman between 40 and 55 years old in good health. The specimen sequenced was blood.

The CDR3 reads CASSPGAGEAFF. CDR3 sequence (DNA): TGTGCCAGCTCACCAGGAGCAGGGGAAGCTTTCTTT. The genes are TRBV18 and TRBJ1-1; possible D gene TRBD1, 5 bases. CDR1 and CDR2 (germline): KGHSH, LQKENI. Trimming left V 2 bases short and J 8 bases short, with 9 bases between. This CDR3 has 12 amino acids.